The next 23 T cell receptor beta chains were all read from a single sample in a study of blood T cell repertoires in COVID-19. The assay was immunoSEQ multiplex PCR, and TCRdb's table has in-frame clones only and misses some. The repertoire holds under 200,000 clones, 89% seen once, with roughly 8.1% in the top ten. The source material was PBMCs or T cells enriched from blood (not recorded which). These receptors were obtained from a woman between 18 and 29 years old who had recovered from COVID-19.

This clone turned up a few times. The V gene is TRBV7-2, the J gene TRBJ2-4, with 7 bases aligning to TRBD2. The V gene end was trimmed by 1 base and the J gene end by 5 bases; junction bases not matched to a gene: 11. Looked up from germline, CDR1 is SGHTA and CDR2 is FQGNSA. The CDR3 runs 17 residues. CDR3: CASSLGGGRGNQNIQYF. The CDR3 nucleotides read TGTGCCAGCAGCTTAGGGGGAGGGCGGGGCAATCAAAACATTCAGTACTTC. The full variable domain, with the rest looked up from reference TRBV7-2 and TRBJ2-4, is GAGVSQSPSNKVTEKGKDVELRCDPISGHTALYWYRQSLGQGLEFLIYFQGNSAPDKSGLPSDRFSAERTGGSVSTLTIQRTQQEDSAVYLCASSLGGGRGNQNIQYFGAGTRLSVL.

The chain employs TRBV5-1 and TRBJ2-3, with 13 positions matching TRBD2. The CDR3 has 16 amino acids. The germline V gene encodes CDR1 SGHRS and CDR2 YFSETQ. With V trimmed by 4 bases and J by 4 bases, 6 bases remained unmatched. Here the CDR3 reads CASSERTSGGADTQYF. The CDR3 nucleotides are TGCGCCAGCAGCGAACGGACTAGCGGGGGCGCAGATACGCAGTATTTT.

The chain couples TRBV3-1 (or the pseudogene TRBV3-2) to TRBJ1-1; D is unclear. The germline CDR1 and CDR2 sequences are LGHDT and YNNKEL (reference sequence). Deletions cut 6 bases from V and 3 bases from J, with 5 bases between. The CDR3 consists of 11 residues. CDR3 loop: CASRRDTEAFF. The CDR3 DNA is TGTGCCAGCAGACGGGACACTGAAGCTTTCTTT.

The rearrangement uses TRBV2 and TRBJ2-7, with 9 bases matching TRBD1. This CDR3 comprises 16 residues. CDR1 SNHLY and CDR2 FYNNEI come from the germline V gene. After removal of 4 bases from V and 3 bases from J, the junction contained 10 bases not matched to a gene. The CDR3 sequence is CASSVYFGTGNYEQYF. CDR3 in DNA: TGTGCCAGCAGTGTGTATTTTGGGACAGGGAACTACGAGCAGTACTTC.

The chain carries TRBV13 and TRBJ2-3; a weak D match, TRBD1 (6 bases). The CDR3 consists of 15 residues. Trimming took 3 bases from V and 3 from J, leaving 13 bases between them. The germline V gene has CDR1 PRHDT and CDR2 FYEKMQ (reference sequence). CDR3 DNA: TGTGCCAGCAGCTTCCGAGGGGGTCCTACAGATACGCAGTATTTT. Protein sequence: CASSFRGGPTDTQYF.

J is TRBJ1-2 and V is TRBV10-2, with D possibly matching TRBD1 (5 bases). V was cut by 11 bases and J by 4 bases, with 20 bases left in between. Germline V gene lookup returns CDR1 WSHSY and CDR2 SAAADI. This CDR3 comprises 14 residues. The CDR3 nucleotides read TGCGCCTCCGCGGGGGACCCAATAGCCTATGGCTACACCTTC. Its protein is CASAGDPIAYGYTF.

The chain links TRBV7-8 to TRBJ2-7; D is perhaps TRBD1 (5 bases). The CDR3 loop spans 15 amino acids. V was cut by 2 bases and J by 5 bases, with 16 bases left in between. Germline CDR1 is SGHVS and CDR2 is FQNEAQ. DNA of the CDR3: TGTGCCAGCAGCTTAAGATTAGGGGCAACGCACGAGCAGTACTTC. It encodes CASSLRLGATHEQYF. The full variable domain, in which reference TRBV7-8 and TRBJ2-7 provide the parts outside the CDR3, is GAGVSQSPRYKVAKRGQDVALRCDPISGHVSLFWYQQALGQGPEFLTYFQNEAQLDKSGLPSDRFFAERPEGSVSTLKIQRTQQEDSAVYLCASSLRLGATHEQYFGPGTRLTVT.

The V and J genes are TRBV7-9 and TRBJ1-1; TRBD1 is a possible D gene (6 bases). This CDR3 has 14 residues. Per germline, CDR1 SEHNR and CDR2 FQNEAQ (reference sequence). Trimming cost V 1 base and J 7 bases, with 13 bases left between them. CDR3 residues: CASSLGTGYGEAFF. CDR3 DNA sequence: TGTGCCAGCAGCTTAGGCACAGGGTACGGTGAAGCTTTCTTT. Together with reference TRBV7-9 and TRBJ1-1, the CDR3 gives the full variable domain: DTGVSQNPRHKITKRGQNVTFRCDPISEHNRLYWYRQTLGQGPEFLTYFQNEAQLEKSRLLSDRFSAERPKGSFSTLEIQRTEQGDSAMYLCASSLGTGYGEAFFGQGTRLTVV.

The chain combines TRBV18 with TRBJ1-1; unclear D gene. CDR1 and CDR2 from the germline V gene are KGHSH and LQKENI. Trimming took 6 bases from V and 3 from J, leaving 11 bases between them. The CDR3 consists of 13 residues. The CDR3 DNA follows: TGTGCCAGCTCTCTCAGGACTGACACTGAAGCTTTCTTT. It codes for CASSLRTDTEAFF.

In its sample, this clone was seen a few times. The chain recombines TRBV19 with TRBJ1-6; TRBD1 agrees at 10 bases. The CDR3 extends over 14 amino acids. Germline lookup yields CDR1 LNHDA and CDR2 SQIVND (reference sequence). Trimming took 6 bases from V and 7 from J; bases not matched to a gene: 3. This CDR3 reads CASRAGQGNSPLHF. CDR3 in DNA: TGTGCCAGTAGAGCGGGACAGGGGAATTCACCCCTCCACTTT.

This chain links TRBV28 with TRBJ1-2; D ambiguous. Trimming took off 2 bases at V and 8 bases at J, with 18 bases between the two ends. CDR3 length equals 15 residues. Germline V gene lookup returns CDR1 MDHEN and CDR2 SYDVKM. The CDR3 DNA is TGTGCCAGCAGTTTACATTACCCTGGAGAGGCGGGCTACACCTTC. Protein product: CASSLHYPGEAGYTF.

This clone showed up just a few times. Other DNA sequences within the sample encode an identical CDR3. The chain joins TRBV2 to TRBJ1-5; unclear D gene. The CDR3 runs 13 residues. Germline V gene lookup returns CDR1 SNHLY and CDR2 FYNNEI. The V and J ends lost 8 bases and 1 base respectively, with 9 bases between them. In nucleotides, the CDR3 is TGTGCCAGCGGGAGGGAGAGCAATCAGCCCCAGCATTTT. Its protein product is CASGRESNQPQHF.

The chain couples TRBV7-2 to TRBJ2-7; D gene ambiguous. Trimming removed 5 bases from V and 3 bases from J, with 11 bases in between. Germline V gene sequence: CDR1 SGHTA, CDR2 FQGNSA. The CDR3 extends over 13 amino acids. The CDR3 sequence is CASSLPISYEQYF. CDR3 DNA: TGTGCCAGCAGCCTTCCGATCAGCTACGAGCAGTACTTC.

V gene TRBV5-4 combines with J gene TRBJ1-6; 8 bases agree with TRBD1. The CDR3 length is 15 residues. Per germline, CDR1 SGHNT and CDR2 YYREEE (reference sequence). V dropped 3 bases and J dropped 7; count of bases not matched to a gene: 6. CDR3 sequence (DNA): TGTGCCAGCAGCTCCGGGACAGGTGTGAATTCACCCCTCCACTTT. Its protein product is CASSSGTGVNSPLHF.

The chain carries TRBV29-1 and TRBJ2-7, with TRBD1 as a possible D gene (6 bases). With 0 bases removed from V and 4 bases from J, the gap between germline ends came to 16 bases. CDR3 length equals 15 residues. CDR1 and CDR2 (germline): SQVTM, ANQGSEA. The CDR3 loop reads CSVEDVGTFEYEQYF. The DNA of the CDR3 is TGCAGCGTTGAAGATGTGGGGACATTCGAGTACGAGCAGTACTTC.

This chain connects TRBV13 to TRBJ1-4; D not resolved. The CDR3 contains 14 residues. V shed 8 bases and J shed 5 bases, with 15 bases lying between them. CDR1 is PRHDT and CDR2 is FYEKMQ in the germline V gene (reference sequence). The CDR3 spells CASRSAGPNEKLFF. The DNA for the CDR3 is TGTGCCAGCCGGTCGGCTGGGCCCAATGAAAAACTGTTTTTT.

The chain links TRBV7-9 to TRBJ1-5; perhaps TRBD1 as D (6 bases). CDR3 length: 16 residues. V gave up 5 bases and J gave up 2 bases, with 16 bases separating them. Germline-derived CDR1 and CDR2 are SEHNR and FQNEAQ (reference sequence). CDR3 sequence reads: CASSVQGIGGNQPQHF. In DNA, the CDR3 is TGTGCCAGCAGCGTCCAGGGGATTGGTGGCAATCAGCCCCAGCATTTT.

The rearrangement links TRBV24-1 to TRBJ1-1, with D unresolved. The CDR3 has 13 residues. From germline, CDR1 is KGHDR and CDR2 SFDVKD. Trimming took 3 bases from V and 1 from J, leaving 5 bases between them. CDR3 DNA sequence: TGTGCCACCAGTGATCCCAAGAACACTGAAGCTTTCTTT. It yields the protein CATSDPKNTEAFF.

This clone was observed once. CDR3 loop: CAWSVPGQGGRPQHF. CDR3 DNA: TGTGCCTGGAGCGTCCCGGGACAGGGGGGACGGCCCCAGCATTTT. The rearrangement joins TRBV30 to TRBJ1-5; 11 bases map to TRBD1. The CDR3 extends over 15 amino acids. From germline, CDR1 is GTSNPN and CDR2 SVGIG (reference sequence). After removal of 3 bases from V and 9 bases from J, the junction contained 10 bases not matched to a gene.

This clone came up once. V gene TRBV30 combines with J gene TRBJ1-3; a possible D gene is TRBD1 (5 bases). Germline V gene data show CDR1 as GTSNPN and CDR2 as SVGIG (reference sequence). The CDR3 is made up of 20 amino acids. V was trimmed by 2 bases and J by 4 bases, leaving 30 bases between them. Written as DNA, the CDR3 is TGTGCCTGGAGTTCAACCCGGGACTGGGGGTCGGCGTACCGCGGAAACACCATATATTTT. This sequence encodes CAWSSTRDWGSAYRGNTIYF.

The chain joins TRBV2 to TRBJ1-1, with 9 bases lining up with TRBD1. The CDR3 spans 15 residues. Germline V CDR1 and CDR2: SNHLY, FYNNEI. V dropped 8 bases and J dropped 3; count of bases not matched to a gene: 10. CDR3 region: CASGGQGFEDTEAFF. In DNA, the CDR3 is TGTGCCAGCGGGGGACAGGGTTTCGAGGACACTGAAGCTTTCTTT.

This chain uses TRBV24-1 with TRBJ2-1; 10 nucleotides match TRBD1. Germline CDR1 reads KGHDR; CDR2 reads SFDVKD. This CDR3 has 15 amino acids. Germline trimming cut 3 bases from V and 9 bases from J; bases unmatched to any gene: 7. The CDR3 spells CATSDTGDRGGEQFF. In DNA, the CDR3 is TGTGCCACCAGTGATACCGGGGACAGGGGTGGTGAGCAGTTCTTC.

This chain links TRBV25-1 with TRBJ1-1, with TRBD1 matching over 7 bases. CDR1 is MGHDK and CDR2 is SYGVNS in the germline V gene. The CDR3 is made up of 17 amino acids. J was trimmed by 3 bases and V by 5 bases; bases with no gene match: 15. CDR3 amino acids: CASSYGAFQRGHTEAFF. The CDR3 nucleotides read TGTGCCAGCAGTTACGGGGCCTTTCAAAGGGGGCACACTGAAGCTTTCTTT.